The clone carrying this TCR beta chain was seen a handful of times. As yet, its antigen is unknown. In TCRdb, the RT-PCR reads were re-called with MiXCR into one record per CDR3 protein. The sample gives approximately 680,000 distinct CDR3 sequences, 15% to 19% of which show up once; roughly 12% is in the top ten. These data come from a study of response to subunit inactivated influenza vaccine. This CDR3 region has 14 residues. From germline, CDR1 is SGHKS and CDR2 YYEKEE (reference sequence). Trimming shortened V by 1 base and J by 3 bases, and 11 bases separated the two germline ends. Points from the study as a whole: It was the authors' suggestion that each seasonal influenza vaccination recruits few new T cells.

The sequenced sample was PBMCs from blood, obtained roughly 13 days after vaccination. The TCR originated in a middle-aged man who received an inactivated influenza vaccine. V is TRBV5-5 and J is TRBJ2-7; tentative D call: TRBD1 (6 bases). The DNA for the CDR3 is TGTGCCAGCAGCTTGCTACAGGGAGTCTACGAGCAGTACTTC. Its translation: CASSLLQGVYEQYF.